The sequence of this TCR beta chain was determined in a study of T cell responses to AZD1222 COVID-19 vaccine. Study-wide results and caveats: The donor cohort was predominantly white British with a female majority, and clonal diversity may have been underestimated. CD4 TCRs linked to vaccination spanned spike, dominating at 160-218 and 743-854.

Second-dose intervals of approximately 4 or approximately 12 weeks were pooled. Sequenced by immunoSEQ multiplex PCR; TCRdb stores in-frame clones only, minus some. The sample yields around 160,000 clones, roughly 94% seen once. Points on this clone: Its antigen is unknown.

This clonotype was obtained from an adult who received the AZD1222 COVID-19 vaccine. The sample in question was peripheral blood, obtained 28 days after the second AZD1222 dose.

The CDR3 is CASSLYRTGREKLFF. CDR3 sequence (DNA): TGTGCCAGCAGCTTATACCGGACAGGGAGAGAAAAACTGTTTTTT. This chain joins TRBV7-2 and TRBJ1-4; 8 nucleotides agree with TRBD1. This CDR3 has 15 amino acids. The junction had 7 bases not matched to a gene; V was cut back by 2 bases and J by 8 bases. Germline V gene sequence: CDR1 SGHTA, CDR2 FQGNSA.